The clone carrying this T cell receptor beta chain has a count of ten or more. The data were obtained in a study of Graves' ophthalmopathy and Graves' hyperthyroidism. This CDR3 is 14 amino acids long. The germline gives CDR1 SGHRS, CDR2 YFSETQ. V dropped 5 bases and J dropped 6; count of bases not matched to a gene: 10. Investigators amplified TCR beta CDR3 regions from RNA transcripts. First-round RT-PCR with HTBI primers preceded a second-round multiplex PCR. Each CDR3 protein gets one entry after TCRdb re-called the multiplex PCR reads with MiXCR. Of some 210,000 distinct CDR3 sequences listed, around 30% are singletons.

This TCR derives from a man aged 50-60 years with Graves' ophthalmopathy. The chain carries TRBV5-1 and TRBJ2-7; 8 bases agree with TRBD2. The sample was peripheral blood. The CDR3, as DNA: TGCGCCAGCAGTGCCGGGGGGGCATCCCTCGAGCAGTACTTC. Its translation: CASSAGGASLEQYF.